What follows is one T cell receptor (beta chain) and its context. The table lists this clonotype with many counts. Its antigen target is currently unknown. No base quality values were provided; no much bigger clone lies one nucleotide off. This sample is part of a study of neurological immune-mediated disorders (dated by TCRdb to 2018 to 2020). About the investigation overall: Peripheral blood TCR-beta repertoires from HTLV-I-associated myelopathy (HAM/TSP) patients, multiple sclerosis patients and healthy controls were compared by UMI-based sequencing. Longitudinal samples, technical triplicates and paired sorted CD4+ and CD8+ T-cell subsets, alongside PBMC samples, were included among the roughly 97 TCR-beta libraries. The cohort comprised 68 subjects: around 15 HAM/TSP patients, some 34 multiple sclerosis patients and about 20 healthy controls. General conclusions and limits of the study: TCR clonal expansion was highest in HAM/TSP patients and lowest in MS patients, with MS patients falling below even healthy controls. Expanded clones from different subjects shared no identical CDR3 amino acid sequences, which suggests that TCR-beta repertoires were private in all groups.

The CDR3, from cysteine to phenylalanine, totals 13 residues. The CDR3 DNA has 39 bases and is translated from base 1. The V end gives up 5 bases and the J end 8 bases, leaving 8 bases in the junction not matched to a gene. CDR1 and CDR2 (SGHTA, FQGNSA) derive from the germline V gene. cDNA was synthesized by template-switch 5'RACE using a primer with a 10-nucleotide random unique molecular identifier that tagged each TCR transcript. Each sequencing run produced over 160 million TCR-beta sequences covering 15-18 subjects. The RNeasy kit was used to extract total RNA. The KAPA Real-time Library Amplification kit was used to amplify TCR-beta VDJ regions with primers targeting the TCR constant region and the 5'RACE anchor. Sample indexes and Illumina adaptors were added in a first PCR, after which library yield was increased in a second PCR. After Ampure bead purification, the roughly 650 bp TCR product was size-selected on a 2% E-gel SizeSelection system. Before pooling, libraries had their quality checked on a Bioanalyzer, their concentration measured with Qubit, and their quantity determined with the Kapa Library Quantification kit. Libraries were sequenced paired-end 2 x 150 bp on an Illumina HiSeq 2500. To increase sequence diversity, roughly 24-32% phiX was spiked into each library pool. Processing in the source paper ran as follows. The UMI-based MiGEC pipeline processed quality-filtered reads and removed over 75% of raw TCR sequences during error correction. IMGT germline references were used for alignment of VDJ genes, and clonotypes were defined by a unique CDR3 amino acid sequence together with V-J genes. Clonal expansion, Shannon diversity, and CDR3 relatedness (CalcPairwiseDistances, ClusterSamples) were evaluated with VDJtools, and phylogenetic trees were built with CLCbio workbench. A clone was classed as expanded if it had 8 or more unique UMIs, a cutoff based on coefficient-of-variation modelling across technical triplicates. TCRdb applied fastp at Q25 and MiXCR to the public reads, then kept only in-frame beta chains. Each CDR3 protein gets just one entry, which takes the most common genes and DNA from the rows behind it. These V and J calls rely on TCRdb rather than the paper's analysis. The sample yields 15,000 to 20,000 distinct CDR3 sequences; 27% were counted once. The top ten clonotypes cover around 35% of the sample.

Unsorted PBMC libraries were generated from 2 million PBMCs stored in RNAlater at -80 °C until RNA extraction. Peripheral blood was subjected to Ficoll-Hypaque density gradient centrifugation to isolate PBMCs, which were then cryopreserved in liquid nitrogen. Sequenced: PBMCs. This clonotype was obtained from a man aged 45-65 years with HTLV-1-associated myelopathy (HAM/TSP). The chain employs TRBV7-2 and TRBJ1-2; 7 central bases correspond to TRBD1. The sequenced DNA is TGTGCCAGCAGCAAGGGACAGTTATTAGGCTACACCTTC. It codes for CASSKGQLLGYTF.